A selection of T cell receptor beta chains follows, all from one sample in a study of shared clonotypes between healthy human individuals. Clones were read by immunoSEQ multiplex PCR, and TCRdb kept only the in-frame ones, dropping some. Of millions of clones listed, about 93% were seen once; the top ten hold roughly 1.7%. The sequenced sample consisted of naive CD8+ T cells from PBMCs. These receptors came from a man aged 18-30 years in good health. Some clones in this sample may be carry-over from other donors' samples. CDR3s include the opening cysteine and the closing phenylalanine or tryptophan. The D gene is left open where the match is weak. Clone size is shown for a subset of rows, as once, few, many or a class of expanded clone.

clone size: once; J gene: TRBJ2-7; D gene: NA; V gene: TRBV21-1; CDR3 protein: CASNDEEGWSYEQYF; CDR3 DNA: TGTGCCAGCAACGACGAGGAAGGGTGGTCCTACGAGCAGTACTTC
clone size: NA; J gene: TRBJ2-2; D gene: TRBD1; V gene: TRBV11-2; CDR3 protein: CASSLLRTGATANTGELFF; CDR3 DNA: TGTGCCAGCAGCTTACTCCGGACAGGGGCCACTGCGAACACCGGGGAGCTGTTTTTT
clone size: NA; J gene: TRBJ1-1; D gene: NA; V gene: TRBV7-9; CDR3 protein: CASSPQGLTEAFF; CDR3 DNA: TGTGCCAGCAGCCCACAGGGACTCACTGAAGCTTTCTTT
clone size: NA; J gene: TRBJ2-2; D gene: NA; V gene: TRBV18; CDR3 protein: CASSPGYGAGELFF; CDR3 DNA: TGTGCCAGCTCACCAGGATATGGAGCCGGGGAGCTGTTTTTT
clone size: NA; J gene: TRBJ2-7; D gene: NA; V gene: TRBV27; CDR3 protein: CASSWGSTYEQYF; CDR3 DNA: TGTGCCAGCAGTTGGGGCAGTACCTACGAGCAGTACTTC
clone size: NA; J gene: TRBJ1-5; D gene: NA; V gene: TRBV11-2; CDR3 protein: CASSPGEGWGNQPQHF; CDR3 DNA: TGTGCCAGCAGCCCGGGGGAGGGGTGGGGCAATCAGCCCCAGCATTTT
clone size: NA; J gene: TRBJ1-2; D gene: TRBD1; V gene: TRBV13; CDR3 protein: CASRARQGAWDYGYTF; CDR3 DNA: TGTGCCAGCAGGGCGAGACAGGGGGCTTGGGACTATGGCTACACCTTC
clone size: once; J gene: TRBJ2-7; D gene: TRBD2; V gene: TRBV6-4; CDR3 protein: CASSDSPPGAGAQALAGGPHEQYF; CDR3 DNA: TGTGCCAGCAGTGACTCGCCCCCCGGGGCGGGGGCCCAGGCTTTAGCGGGAGGGCCCCACGAGCAGTACTTC
clone size: NA; J gene: TRBJ2-3; D gene: NA; V gene: TRBV4-3; CDR3 protein: CASTSKTYRSGTDTQYF; CDR3 DNA: TGCGCCAGCACCAGTAAGACCTACCGGAGTGGCACAGATACGCAGTATTTT
clone size: once; J gene: TRBJ2-2; D gene: TRBD1; V gene: TRBV28; CDR3 protein: CASSLRTGGSTNTGELFF; CDR3 DNA: TGTGCCAGCAGTCTGCGGACAGGGGGATCAACGAACACCGGGGAGCTGTTTTTT
clone size: NA; J gene: TRBJ2-5; D gene: NA; V gene: TRBV7-2; CDR3 protein: CASSTGLRETQYF; CDR3 DNA: TGTGCCAGCAGCACGGGACTCCGCGAGACCCAGTACTTC
clone size: once; J gene: TRBJ2-1; D gene: TRBD2; V gene: TRBV11-1; CDR3 protein: CASSQSGSIHNEQFF; CDR3 DNA: TGTGCCAGCAGTCAAAGCGGGAGCATCCACAATGAGCAGTTCTTC
clone size: NA; J gene: TRBJ2-7; D gene: TRBD1; V gene: TRBV19; CDR3 protein: CASSGGGQALGYEQYF; CDR3 DNA: TGTGCCAGTAGTGGAGGAGGACAGGCACTCGGCTACGAGCAGTACTTC
clone size: NA; J gene: TRBJ1-1; D gene: NA; V gene: TRBV9; CDR3 protein: CASSVDSFNTEAFF; CDR3 DNA: TGTGCCAGCAGCGTCGACAGCTTTAACACTGAAGCTTTCTTT
clone size: few; J gene: TRBJ1-2; D gene: NA; V gene: TRBV19; CDR3 protein: CASTPRRAGEGYTF; CDR3 DNA: TGTGCCAGTACCCCTCGGCGGGCAGGGGAAGGCTACACCTTC
clone size: NA; J gene: TRBJ2-2; D gene: TRBD2; V gene: TRBV28; CDR3 protein: CASSSLASRELFF; CDR3 DNA: TGTGCCAGCAGCTCACTAGCGTCCCGGGAGCTGTTTTTT
clone size: many; J gene: TRBJ1-2; D gene: NA; V gene: TRBV7-9; CDR3 protein: CASSPDLYGYTF; CDR3 DNA: TGTGCCAGCAGCCCGGACCTATATGGCTACACCTTC
clone size: NA; J gene: TRBJ1-5; D gene: NA; V gene: TRBV7-9; CDR3 protein: CASSGGMWQPQHF; CDR3 DNA: TGTGCCAGCAGCGGGGGGATGTGGCAGCCCCAGCATTTT
clone size: NA; J gene: TRBJ2-7; D gene: NA; V gene: TRBV19; CDR3 protein: CASSIGQGGYEQYF; CDR3 DNA: TGTGCCAGTAGTATTGGGCAGGGGGGCTACGAGCAGTACTTC
clone size: NA; J gene: TRBJ2-3; D gene: NA; V gene: TRBV2; CDR3 protein: CASRLAGFSSTDTQYF; CDR3 DNA: TGTGCCAGCCGCCTGGCGGGGTTTTCTAGCACAGATACGCAGTATTTT
clone size: NA; J gene: TRBJ2-5; D gene: TRBD1; V gene: TRBV7-9; CDR3 protein: CASSGGQETQYF; CDR3 DNA: TGTGCCAGCAGCGGGGGACAGGAGACCCAGTACTTC